The T cell receptor (beta chain) described here comes from a study of T cell responses to AZD1222 COVID-19 vaccine. Study-wide results and limits: Clonal diversity may have been underestimated, and the donors were mostly white British, with more females than males.

CDR1 and CDR2 (germline): GTSNPN, SVGIG (reference sequence). The CDR3 consists of 17 residues. V lost 0 bases, J lost 3 bases, and 9 bases stayed unmatched. Concerning this clone: Its specificity is unknown.

The data were produced by immunoSEQ multiplex PCR, yet TCRdb's version contains in-frame clones alone and is incomplete. The sample includes about 140,000 clones, around nine tenths of them seen just once. The receptor's source is an adult in good health. V is TRBV30 and J is TRBJ1-3; TRBD1 aligns across 9 bases. This sample comprised peripheral blood, obtained on day 0 of AZD1222 vaccination. The CDR3 nucleotides read TGTGCCTGGAGTGTACCCCGGACAGGGGAGAGTGGAAACACCATATATTTT. Protein sequence: CAWSVPRTGESGNTIYF.